This T cell receptor beta chain was recovered during a study of blood T cell repertoires in COVID-19. Study overall: The United States, Italy and Spain supplied acute and convalescent COVID-19 samples. PBMCs, B-cell-depleted T cells, or T cells were the source of the cDNA or gDNA that made up the material.

Sequenced by immunoSEQ multiplex PCR; TCRdb stores in-frame clones only, minus some. The repertoire includes about 340,000 clones, 75% to 90% of them detected once, and roughly 7.1% sits in the top ten. The germline V gene encodes CDR1 MDHEN and CDR2 SYDVKM. This CDR3 has 12 amino acids. Between the trimmed V and J ends, which lost 5 bases and 2 bases, there was a span of 6 bases. Followed over time, Seattle patients had been enrolled while infection was active. Sequencing input: peripheral blood. This receptor was obtained from a woman aged 55-70 years with COVID-19, enrolled during active disease. The V and J genes are TRBV28 and TRBJ1-2; D remains ambiguous. CDR3 protein: CASSAQNYGYTF. In nucleotides, the CDR3 is TGTGCCAGCAGTGCACAGAACTATGGCTACACCTTC.